The clone carrying this T cell receptor (beta chain) was counted a few times. Its cognate antigen is unknown. V shed 6 bases and J shed 5 bases, with 8 bases lying between them. This CDR3 is built from 12 residues. CDR1 and CDR2 (germline): SGHTA, FQGNSA. In TCRdb, the reads were re-called with MiXCR into one record per CDR3 protein. The sample holds about 57,000 distinct CDR3 sequences, around 20% seen once. The data belong to a study of T cell repertoires in cytomegalovirus infection. Overall study: CMV infection plus the matching HLA type was flagged by public TCR beta signatures.

The material was CD8+ T cells from cultured PBMCs, obtained from culture after CMV antigen stimulation. V and J are TRBV7-2 and TRBJ2-1; a possible D gene is TRBD2 (6 bases). The receptor was isolated from a human donor in good health (CMV status not recorded). Some clones in this sample may be carry-over from other donors' samples. Here the CDR3 DNA reads TGTGCCAGCAGTGGACTACACAATGAGCAGTTCTTC. Its protein product is CASSGLHNEQFF. Full variable domain (missing parts from reference TRBV7-2 and TRBJ2-1): GAGVSQSPSNKVTEKGKDVELRCDPISGHTALYWYRQSLGQGLEFLIYFQGNSAPDKSGLPSDRFSAERTGGSVSTLTIQRTQQEDSAVYLCASSGLHNEQFFGPGTRLTVL.